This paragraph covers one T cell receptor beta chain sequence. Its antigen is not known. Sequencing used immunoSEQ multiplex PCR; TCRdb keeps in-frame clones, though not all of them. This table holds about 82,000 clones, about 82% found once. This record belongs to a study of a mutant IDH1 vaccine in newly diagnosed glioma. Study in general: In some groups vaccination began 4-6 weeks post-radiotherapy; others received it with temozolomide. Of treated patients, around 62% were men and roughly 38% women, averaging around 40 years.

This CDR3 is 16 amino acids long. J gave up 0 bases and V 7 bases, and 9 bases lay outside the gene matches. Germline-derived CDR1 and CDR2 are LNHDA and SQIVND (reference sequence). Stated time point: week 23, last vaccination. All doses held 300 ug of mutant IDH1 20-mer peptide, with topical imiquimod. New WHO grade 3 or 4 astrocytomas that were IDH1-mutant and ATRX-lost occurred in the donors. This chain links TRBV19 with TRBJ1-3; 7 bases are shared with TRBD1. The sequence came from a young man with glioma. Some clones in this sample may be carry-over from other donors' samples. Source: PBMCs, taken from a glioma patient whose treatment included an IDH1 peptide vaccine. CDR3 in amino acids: CASNTGDRRSGNTIYF. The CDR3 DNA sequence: TGTGCCAGTAATACGGGGGACAGACGCTCTGGAAACACCATATATTTT.